This T cell receptor beta chain emerged from a study of identical twins. Study-wide results and caveats: Insertions were fewer in abundant cord blood beta clonotypes, whereas memory repertoires showed none of this pattern. Sharing of beta out-of-frame sequences by twins showed a weaker excess.

V was pared by 0 bases and J by 3 bases, with 7 bases between. CDR1 is SGDLS, CDR2 YYNGEE, per germline. The CDR3 consists of 13 residues. A remark on this clonotype: The antigen is not known.

cDNA carried unique molecular identifiers, and a universal primer site was added by template switching. TCRdb passed the 5' RACE reads through MiXCR, listing each CDR3 protein once. Of 1.5 million to 2 million distinct CDR3 sequences detected, roughly 35% appear once; the ten largest clones hold 0.27%. The TCR sequence derives from a newborn girl in good health. The rearrangement uses TRBV9 and TRBJ2-7; perhaps D is TRBD1 or TRBD2 (5 bases each). Sequences were obtained from cord blood. CDR3 protein: CASSVGGDYEQYF. The CDR3 DNA sequence: TGTGCCAGCAGCGTAGGAGGGGACTACGAGCAGTACTTC.